Shown below are 26 T cell receptor beta chains from a single sample sequenced in a study of CD8 T cells in Susac syndrome. Random hexamers primed reverse transcription of about 0.5 to 1 ug RNA. TCRdb recomputed calls from the immunoSEQ multiplex PCR reads with MiXCR, one row per CDR3 protein. This table holds around 280,000 distinct CDR3 sequences, 85% found once. Input material: CD8+ T cells from PBMCs. The origin of the receptors is a human donor with multiple sclerosis.

The genes are TRBV6-5 and TRBJ2-3; D call uncertain. V was clipped by 4 bases and J by 2 bases, with 16 bases between them. This CDR3 region has 16 residues. Germline values: CDR1 MNHEY, CDR2 SVGAGI. CDR3 sequence reads: CASSSILITLTDTQYF. The CDR3 DNA is TGTGCCAGCAGTTCCATACTTATAACTCTCACAGATACGCAGTATTTT.

This sequence joins TRBV20-1 and TRBJ2-1; TRBD1 is a possible D gene (6 bases). The CDR3 extends over 12 amino acids. Germline CDR1 reads DFQATT; CDR2 reads SNEGSKA (reference sequence). The ends were cut back, 6 bases at V and 3 bases at J, with 9 bases in the middle. CDR3 in DNA: TGCAGTGCCTCGGACAGCTACAATGAGCAGTTCTTC. Amino acids: CSASDSYNEQFF.

This clonotype was detected only once. The genes are TRBV27 and TRBJ2-3; 8 bases are a match to TRBD2. Germline loops: CDR1 MNHEY, CDR2 SMNVEV (reference sequence). This CDR3 region has 16 residues. The ends lost 3 bases at V and 3 bases at J; junction bases unmatched: 8. CDR3 sequence (DNA): TGTGCCAGCAGTTTCCTCGGCGGGAGGCAGACAGATACGCAGTATTTT. As protein: CASSFLGGRQTDTQYF.

The V gene is TRBV15, the J gene TRBJ1-5; tentatively, D is TRBD1 (5 bases). The V gene's germline CDR1 is LNHNV and CDR2 YYDKDF (reference sequence). There are 14 residues in the CDR3. The V end lost 8 bases, the J end lost 0 bases, and 11 bases lay between the germline ends. CDR3 residues: CATARTYSNQPQHF. The DNA for the CDR3 is TGTGCCACCGCGCGGACATATAGCAATCAGCCCCAGCATTTT.

CDR3 nucleotide sequence: TGTGCCAGTAGAGGGGGGTATAGCAATCAGCCCCAGCATTTT. Its protein is CASRGGYSNQPQHF. The chain carries TRBV19 and TRBJ1-5, with D possibly being TRBD1 (6 bases). The V and J ends lost 6 bases and 0 bases respectively, with 9 bases between them. The germline V gene has CDR1 LNHDA and CDR2 SQIVND (reference sequence). The CDR3 extends over 14 amino acids.

V and J are TRBV5-6 and TRBJ2-2, with TRBD2 matching over 13 bases. Losses at the gene ends were 0 bases for V and 6 bases for J; bases not matched to a gene: 8. This CDR3 is 18 amino acids long. In germline, CDR1 is SGHDT, CDR2 YYEEEE. The CDR3, as DNA: TGTGCCAGCAGCTTGGAGGGACTAGCGGGACGGGGGCCCGGGGAGCTGTTTTTT. Protein sequence: CASSLEGLAGRGPGELFF. The whole variable domain, filled in from reference TRBV5-6 and TRBJ2-2, reads DAGVTQSPTHLIKTRGQQVTLRCSPKSGHDTVSWYQQALGQGPQFIFQYYEEEERQRGNFPDRFSGHQFPNYSSELNVNALLLGDSALYLCASSLEGLAGRGPGELFFGEGSRLTVL.

The V and J genes are TRBV4-1 and TRBJ1-1; D is unresolved. Deletions cut 3 bases from V and 0 bases from J, with 8 bases between. This CDR3 comprises 14 residues. Per the germline V gene, CDR1 is MGHRA and CDR2 is YSYEKL. CDR3 region: CASSHAPMNTEAFF. CDR3 sequence (DNA): TGCGCCAGCAGCCACGCACCGATGAACACTGAAGCTTTCTTT.

Only a few counts were recorded for this clonotype. The chain carries TRBV4-2 and TRBJ1-2; D unresolved. Germline V gives CDR1 LGHNA, CDR2 YNFKEQ. Deletions cut 1 base from V and 7 bases from J, with 10 bases between. This CDR3 comprises 13 residues. CDR3 DNA: TGTGCCAGCAGCCAAGGGGAGTCCCCTGGCTACACCTTC. This gives the protein CASSQGESPGYTF.

The genes are TRBV29-1 and TRBJ1-1; D remains unclear. The V gene's germline CDR1 is SQVTM and CDR2 ANQGSEA. V lost 2 bases and J lost 4, with 5 bases in between. The length of the CDR3 is 11 residues. CDR3 sequence reads: CSVESGTEAFF. CDR3 sequence (DNA): TGCAGCGTTGAATCGGGCACTGAAGCTTTCTTT.

The chain joins TRBV5-4 to TRBJ1-1; weak D call: TRBD1 (5 bases). This CDR3 is built from 11 residues. The germline V gene has CDR1 SGHNT and CDR2 YYREEE (reference sequence). With 6 bases removed from V and 9 bases from J, the gap between germline ends came to 12 bases. The CDR3 coding sequence is TGTGCCAGCATTGGGGCCGCCCAAGCTTTCTTT. Translation: CASIGAAQAFF.

The genes are TRBV20-1 and TRBJ2-1; 16 bases are a match to TRBD2. Germline-derived CDR1 and CDR2 are DFQATT and SNEGSKA (reference sequence). The CDR3 is 15 amino acids. Trimming took 1 base from V and 7 from J; bases not matched to a gene: 1. The CDR3 coding sequence is TGCAGTGCTAGAGCGGGACTAGCGGGAGGGAATGAGCAGTTCTTC. This codes for CSARAGLAGGNEQFF.

J is TRBJ1-1 and V is TRBV5-1; D might be TRBD1 (6 bases). Trimming removed 3 bases from V and 7 bases from J, with 10 bases in between. There are 12 residues in the CDR3. CDR1 and CDR2 (germline): SGHRS, YFSETQ. CDR3 in DNA: TGCGCCAGCAGCTGGACAGACCTTGAAGCTTTCTTT. This sequence encodes CASSWTDLEAFF.

This clonotype was seen a few times. For the CDR3, the DNA is TGTGCCAGCAGTTACCAGACAGGGATCCCCTACGAGCAGTACTTC. Its protein is CASSYQTGIPYEQYF. The chain joins TRBV6-5 to TRBJ2-7, with 7 bases fitting TRBD1. The CDR3 loop spans 15 amino acids. The germline V gene has CDR1 MNHEY and CDR2 SVGAGI. J lost 2 bases, V lost 2 bases, and 6 bases had no gene match.

The V call is TRBV27, the J call TRBJ2-7; 7 bases agree with TRBD1. The germline V gene encodes CDR1 MNHEY and CDR2 SMNVEV (reference sequence). The CDR3 length is 16 residues. With V trimmed by 7 bases and J by 2 bases, 14 bases remained unmatched. The chain's CDR3 is CASKSPRERGPYEQYF. The CDR3 DNA sequence: TGTGCCAGCAAGAGCCCGAGGGAGAGGGGGCCCTACGAGCAGTACTTC.

The rearrangement uses TRBV10-1 and TRBJ2-7; TRBD2 matches at 9 bases. The trim removed 3 bases at V and 4 bases at J, leaving 10 bases unmatched. Germline assignment: CDR1 WNHNN and CDR2 SYGVQD (reference sequence). The CDR3 consists of 16 residues. The CDR3 DNA sequence: TGCGCCAGCAGTGACCAGCCGGGACTAGCTGTGTACGAGCAGTACTTC. Translated, it gives CASSDQPGLAVYEQYF.

The chain couples TRBV7-9 to TRBJ2-1; D is ambiguous. Trimming shortened V by 5 bases and J by 2 bases, and 10 bases separated the two germline ends. CDR1 and CDR2 (germline): SEHNR, FQNEAQ (reference sequence). The CDR3 runs 14 residues. In nucleotides, the CDR3 is TGTGCCAGCAGCGGTACCCCTCCCTACAATGAGCAGTTCTTC. Translated, it gives CASSGTPPYNEQFF.

V usage is TRBV6-5 and J usage is TRBJ1-1, with D uncertain. V was pared by 0 bases and J by 2 bases, with 10 bases between. Germline values: CDR1 MNHEY, CDR2 SVGAGI. CDR3 size: 15 residues. CDR3 nucleotides: TGTGCCAGCAGTTACTCCGTATCCGGCAACACTGAAGCTTTCTTT. This translates into CASSYSVSGNTEAFF.

The V gene is TRBV7-9, the J gene TRBJ2-2, with 7 bases lining up with TRBD1. CDR3 size: 16 residues. In germline, CDR1 is SEHNR, CDR2 FQNEAQ (reference sequence). The CDR3: CASHSYTGANTGELFF. CDR3 nucleotides: TGTGCTAGCCACTCTTACACAGGGGCGAACACCGGGGAGCTGTTTTTT.

A word on this clonotype: A read error may produce the germline difference seen at one junction end. The rearrangement joins TRBV15 to TRBJ1-3, with D perhaps matching TRBD1 (6 bases). The V gene's germline CDR1 is LNHNV and CDR2 YYDKDF (reference sequence). CDR3 length: 13 amino acids. DNA of the CDR3: TGTGCCGCCAGCCACAGGGCCGGAAACACCATATATTTT. Its translation is CAASHRAGNTIYF.

The chain carries TRBV7-2 and TRBJ2-1; 10 nucleotides match TRBD2. Per germline, CDR1 SGHTA and CDR2 FQGNSA. There are 17 residues in the CDR3. The V segment lost 2 bases and the J segment 4 bases; nucleotides outside the gene matches: 8. CDR3 sequence (DNA): TGTGCCAGCAGCTTATACCCCCCTAGCGGGGGATACAATGAGCAGTTCTTC. Amino acids: CASSLYPPSGGYNEQFF.

The rearrangement links TRBV27 to TRBJ2-1, with 9 nucleotides matching TRBD2. The V segment lost 10 bases and the J segment 0 bases; nucleotides outside the gene matches: 25. The germline gives CDR1 MNHEY, CDR2 SMNVEV (reference sequence). This CDR3 has 21 residues. The DNA of the CDR3 is TGTGCCACCAACCCATTCCCCTCGCGGGAGGGGTCCTCGCCCTCCTACAATGAGCAGTTCTTC. This encodes CATNPFPSREGSSPSYNEQFF.

The chain employs TRBV7-9 and TRBJ2-2, with D tentatively TRBD1 (5 bases). There are 15 residues in the CDR3. From germline, CDR1 is SEHNR and CDR2 FQNEAQ (reference sequence). The V and J ends lost 7 bases and 1 base respectively, with 13 bases between them. CDR3: CASIPATENTGELFF. The CDR3 coding sequence is TGTGCCAGCATCCCCGCGACAGAGAACACCGGGGAGCTGTTTTTT.

V gene TRBV3-1 combines with J gene TRBJ2-1; 14 nucleotides agree with TRBD2. With V trimmed by 6 bases and J by 6 bases, 1 base remained unmatched. CDR1 and CDR2 (germline): LGHDT, YNNKEL (reference sequence). CDR3 size: 14 residues. In DNA form, the CDR3 reads TGTGCCAGCAGGACTAGCGGGAGGGGCAATGAGCAGTTCTTC. Its translation is CASRTSGRGNEQFF.

This clonotype was detected once. This chain uses TRBV7-9 with TRBJ2-7, with TRBD2 matching 12 bases. The J segment lost 3 bases and the V segment lost 5 bases, leaving 11 bases of the junction unmatched. CDR1 and CDR2 from the germline V gene are SEHNR and FQNEAQ (reference sequence). CDR3 length: 17 residues. The CDR3 protein is CASSPTSGSRDSYEQYF. CDR3 nucleotide sequence: TGTGCCAGCAGCCCGACTAGCGGGAGCCGGGATAGCTACGAGCAGTACTTC. The variable domain in full, completed from reference TRBV7-9 and TRBJ2-7, reads DTGVSQNPRHKITKRGQNVTFRCDPISEHNRLYWYRQTLGQGPEFLTYFQNEAQLEKSRLLSDRFSAERPKGSFSTLEIQRTEQGDSAMYLCASSPTSGSRDSYEQYFGPGTRLTVT.

The chain recombines TRBV30 with TRBJ1-1, with a weak D call TRBD1 (5 bases). The germline V gene encodes CDR1 GTSNPN and CDR2 SVGIG (reference sequence). The V gene lost 3 bases and the J gene lost 1 base, with 9 bases spanning the gap. There are 13 residues in the CDR3. CDR3 DNA: TGTGCCTGGAGGGACGGGACGAACACTGAAGCTTTCTTT. Translated, it gives CAWRDGTNTEAFF.

The V gene is TRBV27, the J gene TRBJ1-6, with D perhaps matching TRBD1 (5 bases). The CDR3 spans 15 residues. Deletions cut 3 bases from V and 10 bases from J, with 16 bases between. The germline gives CDR1 MNHEY, CDR2 SMNVEV (reference sequence). CDR3 residues: CASSLTGEQGSPLHF. In DNA form, the CDR3 reads TGTGCCAGCAGTTTGACGGGGGAGCAAGGGTCACCCCTCCACTTT.